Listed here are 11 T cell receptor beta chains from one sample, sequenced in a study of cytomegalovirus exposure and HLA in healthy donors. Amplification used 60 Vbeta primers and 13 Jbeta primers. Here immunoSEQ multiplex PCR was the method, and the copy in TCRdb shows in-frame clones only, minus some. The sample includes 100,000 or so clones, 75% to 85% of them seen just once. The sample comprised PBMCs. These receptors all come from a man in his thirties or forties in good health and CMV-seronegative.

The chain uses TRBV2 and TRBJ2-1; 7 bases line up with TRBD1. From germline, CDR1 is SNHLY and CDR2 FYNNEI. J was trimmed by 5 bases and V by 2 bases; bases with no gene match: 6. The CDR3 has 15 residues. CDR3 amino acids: CASSELGTVNNEQFF. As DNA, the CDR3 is TGTGCCAGCAGTGAATTAGGGACAGTCAACAATGAGCAGTTCTTC.

This CDR3 is CASSLGGGRPLEAQYF. The CDR3 coding sequence is TGTGCCAGCAGCTTAGGGGGCGGGAGACCACTGGAGGCGCAGTATTTT. V usage is TRBV7-6 and J usage is TRBJ2-3; 7 bases align to TRBD2. Germline V CDR1 and CDR2: SGHVS, FNYEAQ. V shed 1 base and J 10 bases; nucleotides not matched to a gene: 14. This CDR3 is 16 amino acids long.

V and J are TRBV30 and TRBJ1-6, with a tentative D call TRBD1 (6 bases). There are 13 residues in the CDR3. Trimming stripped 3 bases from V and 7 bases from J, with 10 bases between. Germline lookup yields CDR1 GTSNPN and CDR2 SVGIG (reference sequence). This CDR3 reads CAWRGQSNSPLHF. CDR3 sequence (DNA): TGTGCCTGGAGAGGACAGTCGAATTCACCCCTCCACTTT.

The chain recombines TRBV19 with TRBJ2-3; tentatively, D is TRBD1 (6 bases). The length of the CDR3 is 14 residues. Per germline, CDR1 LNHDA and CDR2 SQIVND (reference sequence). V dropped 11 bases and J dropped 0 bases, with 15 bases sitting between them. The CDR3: CASRGGSSTDTQYF. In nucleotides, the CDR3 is TGTGCCTCCCGAGGGGGATCTAGCACAGATACGCAGTATTTT.

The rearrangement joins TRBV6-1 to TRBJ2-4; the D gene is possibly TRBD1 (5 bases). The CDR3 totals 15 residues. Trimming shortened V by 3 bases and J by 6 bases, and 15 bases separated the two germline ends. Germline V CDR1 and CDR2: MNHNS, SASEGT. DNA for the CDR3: TGTGCCAGCAGTGAGCGAGGTGCAGGGCGAAACATTCAGTACTTC. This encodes CASSERGAGRNIQYF.

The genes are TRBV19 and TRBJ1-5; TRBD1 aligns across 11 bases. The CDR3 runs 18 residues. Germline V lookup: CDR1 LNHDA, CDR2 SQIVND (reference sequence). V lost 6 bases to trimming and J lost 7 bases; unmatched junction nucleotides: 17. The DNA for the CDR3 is TGTGCCAGTAGCCGAGGGGGACAGGGGGGCAATGGTCGGCAGCCCCAGCATTTT. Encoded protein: CASSRGGQGGNGRQPQHF.

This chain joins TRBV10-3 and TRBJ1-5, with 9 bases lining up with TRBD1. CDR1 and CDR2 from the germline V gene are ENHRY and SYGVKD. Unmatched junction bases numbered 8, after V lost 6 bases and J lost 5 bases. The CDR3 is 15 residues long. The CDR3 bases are TGTGCCATCAGAGTAGGGACAGGGCAAGATCAGCCCCAGCATTTT. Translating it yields CAIRVGTGQDQPQHF.

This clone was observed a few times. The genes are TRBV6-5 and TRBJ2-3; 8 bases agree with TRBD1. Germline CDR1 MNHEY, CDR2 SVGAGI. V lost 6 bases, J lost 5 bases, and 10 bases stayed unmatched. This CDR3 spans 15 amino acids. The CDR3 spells CASSPRTGRIDTQYF. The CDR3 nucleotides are TGTGCCAGCAGCCCCCGGACAGGGCGGATAGATACGCAGTATTTT.

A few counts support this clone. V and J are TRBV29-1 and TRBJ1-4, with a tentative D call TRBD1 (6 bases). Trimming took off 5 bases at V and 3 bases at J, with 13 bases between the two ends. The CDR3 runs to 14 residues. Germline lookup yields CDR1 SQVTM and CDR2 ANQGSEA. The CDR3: CSVNEGVANEKLFF. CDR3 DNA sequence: TGCAGCGTTAATGAGGGGGTGGCTAATGAAAAACTGTTTTTT.

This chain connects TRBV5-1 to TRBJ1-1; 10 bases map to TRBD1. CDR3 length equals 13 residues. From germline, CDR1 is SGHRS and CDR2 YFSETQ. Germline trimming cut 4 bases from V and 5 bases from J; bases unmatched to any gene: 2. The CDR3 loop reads CASSRTGGTEAFF. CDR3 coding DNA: TGCGCCAGCAGCCGGACAGGGGGAACTGAAGCTTTCTTT.

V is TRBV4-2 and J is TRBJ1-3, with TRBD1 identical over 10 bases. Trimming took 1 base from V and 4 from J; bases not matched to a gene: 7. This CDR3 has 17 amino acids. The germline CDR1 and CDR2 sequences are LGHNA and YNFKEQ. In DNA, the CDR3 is TGTGCCAGCAGCCAAGTGTCGGGGACAGGGGCAGGAAACACCATATATTTT. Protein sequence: CASSQVSGTGAGNTIYF.